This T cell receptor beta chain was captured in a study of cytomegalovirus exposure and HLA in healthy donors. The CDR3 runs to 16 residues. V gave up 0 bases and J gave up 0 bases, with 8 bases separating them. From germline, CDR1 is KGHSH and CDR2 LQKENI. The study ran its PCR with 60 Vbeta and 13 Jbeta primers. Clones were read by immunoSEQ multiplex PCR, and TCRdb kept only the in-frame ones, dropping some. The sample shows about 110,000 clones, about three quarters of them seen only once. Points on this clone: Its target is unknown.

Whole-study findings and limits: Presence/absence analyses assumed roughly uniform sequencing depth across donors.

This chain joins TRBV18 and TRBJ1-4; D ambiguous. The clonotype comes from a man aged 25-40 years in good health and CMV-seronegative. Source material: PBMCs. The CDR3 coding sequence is TGTGCCAGCTCACCACCGAAGAGGGCAACTAATGAAAAACTGTTTTTT. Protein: CASSPPKRATNEKLFF.